Given below is one T cell receptor beta chain in context. Its antigen is unknown. The sample is drawn from a study of cytomegalovirus exposure and HLA in healthy donors. About the study: About 80 million unique TCRs, all from HLA-typed donors, were included in an early release of the data. Findings and caveats of the study: In an earlier analysis, most TCR beta V segments were productive about 90% or about 30% of the time.

The CDR3 is 15 amino acids. The J segment lost 4 bases and the V segment lost 4 bases, leaving 8 bases of the junction unmatched. The V gene's germline CDR1 is MNHEY and CDR2 SVGAGI. The PCR contained 60 Vbeta and 13 Jbeta primers. Here immunoSEQ multiplex PCR was the method, and the copy in TCRdb shows in-frame clones only, minus some. This table holds 150,000 to 200,000 clones, about 78% found once. This clonotype originated in a male donor in good health and CMV-seronegative. The V and J genes are TRBV6-5 and TRBJ1-2; TRBD1 matches 8 bases. The sequencing input was PBMCs. The CDR3 spells CASSSRTGISYGYTF. As DNA, the CDR3 is TGTGCCAGCAGTTCAAGGACAGGGATTTCCTATGGCTACACCTTC.